The clone carrying this T cell receptor beta chain appeared a few times. The sample is drawn from a study of blood T cells in healthy people across ages. Trimming stripped 5 bases from V and 9 bases from J, with 17 bases between. The CDR3 runs 13 residues. From germline, CDR1 is WNHNN and CDR2 SYGVQD (reference sequence). It was with a sample-barcoded 5' primer and a J-beta primer mix that a second PCR of roughly 7 to 12 cycles was run. TCRdb processed the 5' RACE reads anew with MiXCR; each CDR3 protein has one entry. The sample yields some 1.4 million distinct CDR3 sequences, roughly 40% seen once. The chain couples TRBV10-1 to TRBJ2-7; a possible D gene is TRBD2 (5 bases). The sequence was obtained from a woman in her late teens or twenties in good health. The sample consisted of blood. The CDR3 loop reads CASSQDGFGGQYF. The CDR3 nucleotides read TGCGCCAGCAGTCAAGACGGGTTCGGAGGGCAGTACTTC.